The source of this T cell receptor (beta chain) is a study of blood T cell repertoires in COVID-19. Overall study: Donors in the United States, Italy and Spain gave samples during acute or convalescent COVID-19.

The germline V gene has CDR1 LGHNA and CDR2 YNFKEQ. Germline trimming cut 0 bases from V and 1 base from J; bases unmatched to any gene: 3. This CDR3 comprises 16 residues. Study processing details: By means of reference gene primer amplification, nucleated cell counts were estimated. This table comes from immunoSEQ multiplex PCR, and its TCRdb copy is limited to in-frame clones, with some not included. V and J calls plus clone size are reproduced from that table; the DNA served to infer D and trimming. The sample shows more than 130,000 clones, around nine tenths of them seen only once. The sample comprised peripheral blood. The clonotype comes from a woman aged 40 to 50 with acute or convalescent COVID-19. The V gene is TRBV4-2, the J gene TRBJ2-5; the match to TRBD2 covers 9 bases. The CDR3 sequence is CASSQDGSGSQETQYF. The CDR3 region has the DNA TGTGCCAGCAGCCAAGATGGTAGCGGGAGCCAAGAGACCCAGTACTTC.